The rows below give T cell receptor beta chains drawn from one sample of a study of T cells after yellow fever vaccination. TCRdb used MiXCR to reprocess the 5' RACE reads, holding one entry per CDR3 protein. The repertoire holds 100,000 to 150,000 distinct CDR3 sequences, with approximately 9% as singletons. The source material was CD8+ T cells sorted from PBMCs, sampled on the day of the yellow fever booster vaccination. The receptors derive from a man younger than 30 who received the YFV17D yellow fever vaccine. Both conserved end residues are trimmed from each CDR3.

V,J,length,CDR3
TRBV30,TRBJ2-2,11,AWSVLATGELF
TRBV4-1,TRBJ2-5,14,ASSQEEGWGLRTQY
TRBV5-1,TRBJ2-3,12,ASSQGTGPDTQY
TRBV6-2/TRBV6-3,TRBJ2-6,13,ASSYSLSGTNVLT
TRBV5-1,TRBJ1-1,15,ASSLWGDRARNTEAF
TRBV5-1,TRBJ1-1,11,ASSLVQYTEAF
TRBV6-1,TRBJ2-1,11,ASSESTYNEQF
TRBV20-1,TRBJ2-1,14,SASLSSGVGYNEQF
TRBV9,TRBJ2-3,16,ASSVAVRGQGFTDTQY
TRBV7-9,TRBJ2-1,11,ASSTGAGNEQF
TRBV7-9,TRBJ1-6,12,ASSFRGGNSPLH
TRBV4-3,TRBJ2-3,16,ASSQDRASGGPTDTQY
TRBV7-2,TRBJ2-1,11,ASSIPSYNEQF
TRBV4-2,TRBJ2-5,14,ASSQELAAPQETQY
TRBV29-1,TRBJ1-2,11,SDASGASTDYT
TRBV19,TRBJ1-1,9,ASKGGFEAF
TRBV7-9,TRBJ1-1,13,ASSSSDPMNTEAF
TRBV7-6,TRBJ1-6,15,ASSHGSGRGNNSPLH
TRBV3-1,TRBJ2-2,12,ASSPTAGPGELF
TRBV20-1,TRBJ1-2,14,SARDRGVGVNYGYT
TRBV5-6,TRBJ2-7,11,ASSGQGSYEQY
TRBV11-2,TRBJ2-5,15,ASSPNRAGGPEETQY
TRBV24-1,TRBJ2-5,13,ATSDLRGGLETQY
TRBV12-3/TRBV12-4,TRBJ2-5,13,ASSLSTGPRETQY
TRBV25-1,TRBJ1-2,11,ASSELGSYGYT
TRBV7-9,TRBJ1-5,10,ASSLGHQPQH
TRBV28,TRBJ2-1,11,ASSFRGYNEQF
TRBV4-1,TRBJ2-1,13,ASSQSRRESDEQF
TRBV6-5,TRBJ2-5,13,ASSFSGGAGQTQY
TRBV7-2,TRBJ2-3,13,ASSSSGGVLDTQY
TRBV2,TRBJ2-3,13,ASRGLAASTDTQY
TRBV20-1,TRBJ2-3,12,SARSHRRTDTQY
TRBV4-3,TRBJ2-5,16,ASSSSGASGGFGETQY
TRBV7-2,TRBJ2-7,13,ASSVWPTASYEQY
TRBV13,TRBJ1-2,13,ASSFKEGPYYGYT